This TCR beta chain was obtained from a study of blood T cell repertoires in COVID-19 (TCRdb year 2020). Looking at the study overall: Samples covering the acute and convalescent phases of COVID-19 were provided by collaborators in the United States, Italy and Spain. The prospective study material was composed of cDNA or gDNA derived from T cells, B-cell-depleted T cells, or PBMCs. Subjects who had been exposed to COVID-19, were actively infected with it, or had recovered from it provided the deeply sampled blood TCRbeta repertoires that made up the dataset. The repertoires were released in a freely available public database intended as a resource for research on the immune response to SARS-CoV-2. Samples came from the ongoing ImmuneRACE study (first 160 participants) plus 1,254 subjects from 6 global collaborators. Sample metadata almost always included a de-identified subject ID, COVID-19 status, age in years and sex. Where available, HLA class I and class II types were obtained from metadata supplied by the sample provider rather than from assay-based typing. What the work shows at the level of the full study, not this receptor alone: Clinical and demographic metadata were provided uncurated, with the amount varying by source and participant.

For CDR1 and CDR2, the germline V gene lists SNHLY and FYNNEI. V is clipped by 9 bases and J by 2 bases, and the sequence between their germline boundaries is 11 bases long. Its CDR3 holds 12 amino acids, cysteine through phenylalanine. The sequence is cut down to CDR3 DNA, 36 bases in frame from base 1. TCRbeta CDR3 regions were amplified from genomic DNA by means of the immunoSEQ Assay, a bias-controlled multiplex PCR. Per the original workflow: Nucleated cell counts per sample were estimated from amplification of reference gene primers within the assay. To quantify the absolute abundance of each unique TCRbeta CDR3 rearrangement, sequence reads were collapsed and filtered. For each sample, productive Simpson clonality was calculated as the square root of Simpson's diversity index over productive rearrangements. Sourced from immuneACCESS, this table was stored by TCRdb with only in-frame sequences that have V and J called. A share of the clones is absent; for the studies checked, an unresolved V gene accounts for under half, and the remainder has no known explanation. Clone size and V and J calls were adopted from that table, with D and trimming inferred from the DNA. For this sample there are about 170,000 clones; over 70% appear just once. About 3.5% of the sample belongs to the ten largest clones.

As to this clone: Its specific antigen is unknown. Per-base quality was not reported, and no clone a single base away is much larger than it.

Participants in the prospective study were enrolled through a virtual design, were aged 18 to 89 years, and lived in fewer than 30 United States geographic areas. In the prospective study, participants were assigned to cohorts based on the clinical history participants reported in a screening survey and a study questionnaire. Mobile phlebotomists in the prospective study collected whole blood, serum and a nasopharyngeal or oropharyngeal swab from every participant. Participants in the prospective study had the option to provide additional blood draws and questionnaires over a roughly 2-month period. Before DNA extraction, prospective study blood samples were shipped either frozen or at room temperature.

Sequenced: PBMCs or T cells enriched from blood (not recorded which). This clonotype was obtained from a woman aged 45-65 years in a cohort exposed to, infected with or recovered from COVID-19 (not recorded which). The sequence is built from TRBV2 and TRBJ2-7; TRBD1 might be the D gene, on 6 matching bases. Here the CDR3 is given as CASRTEAYEQYF. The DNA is TGTGCCAGTAGGACAGAGGCCTACGAGCAGTACTTC.